These 17 T cell receptor beta chains were all obtained from the same sample, sequenced in a study of Ad26.COV2.S vaccination and SARS-CoV-2 variants. Stated treatment: some 20 received Ad26.COV2.S at low or high dose, single or two shots; about 5 received placebo; per-sample allocation not given. Collection of the samples took place on day 63 after the first injection of vaccine or placebo. This table comes from immunoSEQ multiplex PCR, and its TCRdb copy is limited to in-frame clones, with some not included. The data contain approximately 410,000 clones, around 89% of them singletons. The sequencing used peripheral blood, collected in a trial of Ad26.COV2.S vaccine versus placebo. All receptors come from a person between 18 and 60 years old who received the Ad26.COV2.S COVID-19 vaccine or a placebo.

J is TRBJ2-3 and V is TRBV7-9; D gene ambiguous. This CDR3 comprises 13 residues. V lost 5 bases to trimming and J lost 5 bases, with 11 bases between them. Germline V lookup: CDR1 SEHNR, CDR2 FQNEAQ (reference sequence). The CDR3 DNA reads as TGTGCCAGCAGCATGGGCTACAGAGATACGCAGTATTTT. Amino acid sequence: CASSMGYRDTQYF.

The rearrangement joins TRBV5-4 to TRBJ1-3, with no clear D. This CDR3 has 16 amino acids. CDR1 is SGHNT and CDR2 is YYREEE in the germline V gene (reference sequence). Trimming removed 3 bases from V and 0 bases from J, with 13 bases in between. The CDR3 loop reads CASSSRRSNSGNTIYF. CDR3 sequence (DNA): TGTGCCAGCAGCTCCCGGCGGTCCAACTCTGGAAACACCATATATTTT.

This clone was detected only once. This specimen includes other DNA sequences encoding the same CDR3. J is TRBJ2-1 and V is TRBV5-6; D remains unclear. V shed 0 bases and J shed 5 bases, with 3 bases lying between them. Germline values: CDR1 SGHDT, CDR2 YYEEEE. CDR3 size: 12 residues. The CDR3 sequence is CASSLGDNEQFF. The CDR3 DNA follows: TGTGCCAGCAGCTTGGGTGACAATGAGCAGTTCTTC.

The chain combines TRBV6-5 with TRBJ2-5; 7 nucleotides align to TRBD1. The CDR3 totals 15 residues. The germline CDR1 and CDR2 sequences are MNHEY and SVGAGI. J lost 4 bases, V lost 6 bases, and 11 bases had no gene match. CDR3 in DNA: TGTGCCAGCAGCAGACGCGACAGGGCGGTAGAGACCCAGTACTTC. Translating gives CASSRRDRAVETQYF.

This chain links TRBV6-4 with TRBJ2-4; 7 nucleotides line up with TRBD2. CDR1 and CDR2 from the germline V gene are MRHNA and SNTAGT. This CDR3 has 13 amino acids. V shed 5 bases and J 6 bases; nucleotides not matched to a gene: 4. The CDR3 here is CASSSGDSNIQYF. The DNA of the CDR3 is TGTGCCAGCAGTAGCGGGGATTCAAACATTCAGTACTTC.

The gene calls are TRBV6-5 and TRBJ1-6, with D uncertain. CDR1 MNHEY and CDR2 SVGAGI come from the germline V gene. The CDR3 is 12 residues long. The V end was cut by 6 bases, the J end by 15 bases, with 15 bases between. As DNA, the CDR3 is TGTGCCAGCAGCGGCCAACAGAATCTCCTCCACTTT. It specifies CASSGQQNLLHF.

This chain links TRBV5-1 with TRBJ2-5, with D possibly being TRBD2 (7 bases). Looked up from germline, CDR1 is SGHRS and CDR2 is YFSETQ. The CDR3 length is 15 residues. The V end was cut by 0 bases, the J end by 9 bases, with 18 bases between. The CDR3 DNA reads TGCGCCAGCAGCTTGGTAGGGGGGGTCCCAGGGGCCCAGTACTTC. Amino acid sequence: CASSLVGGVPGAQYF.

The chain uses TRBV7-2 and TRBJ2-4; TRBD2 matches 9 bases. V lost 3 bases and J lost 11; bases outside the gene matches: 2. The CDR3 has 12 amino acids. Germline V gene sequence: CDR1 SGHTA, CDR2 FQGNSA. The CDR3 bases are TGTGCCAGCAGCTTCGCGGGGGGGTTTCAGTACTTC. Its translation is CASSFAGGFQYF.

This clone has just one count. The genes are TRBV5-1 and TRBJ2-1, with 11 bases matching TRBD1. This CDR3 is built from 17 residues. Germline values: CDR1 SGHRS, CDR2 YFSETQ. V shed 4 bases and J 0 bases; nucleotides not matched to a gene: 6. The CDR3 spells CASSLGTGGSSYNEQFF. The CDR3 DNA reads TGCGCCAGCAGCCTAGGGACAGGGGGGAGCTCCTACAATGAGCAGTTCTTC. The full variable domain, with the rest looked up from reference TRBV5-1 and TRBJ2-1, is KAGVTQTPRYLIKTRGQQVTLSCSPISGHRSVSWYQQTPGQGLQFLFEYFSETQRNKGNFPGRFSGRQFSNSRSEMNVSTLELGDSALYLCASSLGTGGSSYNEQFFGPGTRLTVL.

There are a few counts of this clone. This chain links TRBV28 with TRBJ1-6, with a weak D call TRBD1 (6 bases). CDR1 is MDHEN and CDR2 is SYDVKM in the germline V gene. Deletions cut 10 bases from V and 8 bases from J, with 12 bases between. The CDR3 sequence is 12 residues long. CDR3 coding DNA: TGTGCCACCAGGGGATTAGATTCACCCCTCCACTTT. Translation gives CATRGLDSPLHF.

The rearrangement joins TRBV25-1 to TRBJ2-5; D possibly corresponds to TRBD1 (6 bases). The V gene's germline CDR1 is MGHDK and CDR2 SYGVNS. The V gene lost 0 bases and the J gene lost 5 bases, with 16 bases spanning the gap. The CDR3 has 16 amino acids. The CDR3 sequence is CASSEYLNRERETQYF. CDR3 DNA sequence: TGTGCCAGCAGTGAATATTTGAACAGGGAGAGGGAGACCCAGTACTTC. Full variable domain (outside the CDR3, taken from reference TRBV25-1 and TRBJ2-5): EADIYQTPRYLVIGTGKKITLECSQTMGHDKMYWYQQDPGMELHLIHYSYGVNSTEKGDLSSESTVSRIRTEHFPLTLESARPSHTSQYLCASSEYLNRERETQYFGPGTRLLVL.

The CDR3 spells CASRAYRVEASYNEQFF. The CDR3 DNA follows: TGTGCCAGCAGAGCGTACAGGGTAGAGGCGTCCTACAATGAGCAGTTCTTC. The rearrangement uses TRBV2 and TRBJ2-1; possible D gene TRBD1, 6 bases. Germline V gene lookup returns CDR1 SNHLY and CDR2 FYNNEI. The CDR3 extends over 17 amino acids. Trimming left V 6 bases short and J 1 base short, with 19 bases between.

The J gene is TRBJ2-7, the V gene TRBV6-2 or TRBV6-3; 9 bases are a match to TRBD2. The ends lost 6 bases at V and 3 bases at J; junction bases unmatched: 6. The CDR3 runs to 14 residues. CDR1 is MNHEY, CDR2 SVGEGT, per germline. The CDR3 DNA sequence: TGTGCCAGCAGCATAGCGGGGGTCATCTACGAGCAGTACTTC. Protein product: CASSIAGVIYEQYF.

The chain carries TRBV15 and TRBJ2-1; D remains unclear. Trimming removed 1 base at V and 7 bases at J, with 5 bases between. Germline CDR1 reads LNHNV; CDR2 reads YYDKDF (reference sequence). This CDR3 spans 12 amino acids. The CDR3 loop is CATSRVPNEQFF. In nucleotides, the CDR3 is TGTGCCACCAGCAGAGTTCCGAATGAGCAGTTCTTC. Together with reference TRBV15 and TRBJ2-1, the CDR3 gives the full variable domain: DAMVIQNPRYQVTQFGKPVTLSCSQTLNHNVMYWYQQKSSQAPKLLFHYYDKDFNNEADTPDNFQSRRPNTSFCFLDIRSPGLGDTAMYLCATSRVPNEQFFGPGTRLTVL.

The chain's CDR3 is CASSQVTGTNEKLFF. The CDR3 DNA sequence: TGCGCCAGCAGCCAAGTTACAGGGACTAATGAAAAACTGTTTTTT. The chain carries TRBV4-1 and TRBJ1-4, with a weak D call TRBD1 (6 bases). Trimming took 1 base from V and 2 from J, leaving 8 bases between them. The CDR3 sequence is 15 residues long. CDR1 MGHRA and CDR2 YSYEKL come from the germline V gene.

The chain recombines TRBV19 with TRBJ2-7; D may be TRBD1 (5 bases). V gave up 9 bases and J gave up 0 bases, with 12 bases separating them. This CDR3 has 13 residues. Germline CDR1 LNHDA, CDR2 SQIVND (reference sequence). The CDR3 DNA sequence: TGTGCCAGCTCAGGGTTCAGCTCCTACGAGCAGTACTTC. It yields the protein CASSGFSSYEQYF.

This rearrangement joins TRBV19 to TRBJ1-5; D remains ambiguous. Germline V lookup: CDR1 LNHDA, CDR2 SQIVND (reference sequence). The CDR3 has 16 amino acids. Trimming took 6 bases from V and 0 from J, leaving 15 bases between them. The CDR3 nucleotides read TGTGCCAGTAGCACTTCGACCTTGTATAGCAATCAGCCCCAGCATTTT. Translated, it gives CASSTSTLYSNQPQHF.